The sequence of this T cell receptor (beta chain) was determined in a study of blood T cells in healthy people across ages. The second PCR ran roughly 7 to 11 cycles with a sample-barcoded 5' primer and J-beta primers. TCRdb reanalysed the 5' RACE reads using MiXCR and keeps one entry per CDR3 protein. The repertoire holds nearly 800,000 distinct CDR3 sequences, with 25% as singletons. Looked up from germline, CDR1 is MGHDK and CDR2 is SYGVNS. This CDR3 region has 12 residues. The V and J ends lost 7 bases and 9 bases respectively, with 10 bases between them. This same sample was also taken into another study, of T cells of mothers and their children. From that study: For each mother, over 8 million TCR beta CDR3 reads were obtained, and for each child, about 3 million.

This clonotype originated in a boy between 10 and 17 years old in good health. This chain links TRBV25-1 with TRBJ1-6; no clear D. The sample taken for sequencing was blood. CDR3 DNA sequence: TGTGCCAGCACTACGGGGAGTTCACCCCTCCACTTT. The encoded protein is CASTTGSSPLHF.